This T cell receptor (beta chain) was recorded in a study of T cell responses to AZD1222 COVID-19 vaccine. Background on the study: Pooling was applied to second doses at about 4 or about 12 weeks.

V was clipped by 2 bases and J by 7 bases, with 14 bases between them. Germline V CDR1 and CDR2: SGHDN, FVKESK. The CDR3 totals 14 residues. The table lists this clone with a few counts. Profiling relied on immunoSEQ multiplex PCR, and the TCRdb table lists in-frame clones only, not all of them. This sample yields about 170,000 clones, of which more than 85% are seen a single time; roughly 3.8% belongs to the top ten. This clonotype was obtained from an adult in good health. The input for sequencing was peripheral blood, taken on day 0 of AZD1222 vaccination. This chain uses TRBV14 with TRBJ1-2, with a weak D call TRBD1 (5 bases). CDR3 DNA sequence: TGTGCCAGCAGCCAATTTACGCGGGGGTTTGGCTACACCTTC. Its protein product is CASSQFTRGFGYTF.